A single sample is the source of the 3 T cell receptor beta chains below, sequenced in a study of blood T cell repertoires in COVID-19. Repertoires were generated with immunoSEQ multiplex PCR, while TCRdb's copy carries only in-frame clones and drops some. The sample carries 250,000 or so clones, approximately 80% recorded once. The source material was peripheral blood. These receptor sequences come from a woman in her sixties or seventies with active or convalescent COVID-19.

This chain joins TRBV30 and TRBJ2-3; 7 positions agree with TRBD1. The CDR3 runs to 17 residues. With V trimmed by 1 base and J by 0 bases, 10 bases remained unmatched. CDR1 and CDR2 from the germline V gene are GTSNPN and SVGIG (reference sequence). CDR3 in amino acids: CAWSGQGLRSSTDTQYF. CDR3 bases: TGTGCCTGGAGTGGACAGGGCCTCCGATCTAGCACAGATACGCAGTATTTT.

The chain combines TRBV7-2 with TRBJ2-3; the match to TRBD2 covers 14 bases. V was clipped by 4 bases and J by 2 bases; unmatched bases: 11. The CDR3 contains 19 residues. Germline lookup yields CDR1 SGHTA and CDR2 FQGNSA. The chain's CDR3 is CASSWWTSGRSLVTDTQYF. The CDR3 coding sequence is TGTGCCAGCAGCTGGTGGACTAGCGGGAGGTCCCTAGTCACAGATACGCAGTATTTT. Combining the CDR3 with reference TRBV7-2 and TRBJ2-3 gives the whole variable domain GAGVSQSPSNKVTEKGKDVELRCDPISGHTALYWYRQSLGQGLEFLIYFQGNSAPDKSGLPSDRFSAERTGGSVSTLTIQRTQQEDSAVYLCASSWWTSGRSLVTDTQYFGPGTRLTVL.

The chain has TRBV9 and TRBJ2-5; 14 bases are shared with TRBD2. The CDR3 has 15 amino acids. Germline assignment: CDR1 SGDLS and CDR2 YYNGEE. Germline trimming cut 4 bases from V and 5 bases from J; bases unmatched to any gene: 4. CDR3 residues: CASSIGTSGSETQYF. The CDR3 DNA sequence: TGTGCCAGCAGCATCGGGACTAGCGGGAGTGAGACCCAGTACTTC.